These 10 T cell receptor beta chains originate from one sample sequenced in a study of cytomegalovirus exposure and HLA in healthy donors. The method was immunoSEQ multiplex PCR; TCRdb's version includes in-frame clones alone and lacks a portion of them. The profile shows about 86,000 clones, 93% of them singletons. Input material: PBMCs. The receptors come from a man between 18 and 29 years old in good health and CMV-seronegative.

This clone was picked up a small number of times. The rearrangement uses TRBV4-1 and TRBJ2-5, with D possibly being TRBD2 (6 bases). This CDR3 is built from 16 residues. Germline V gene data show CDR1 as MGHRA and CDR2 as YSYEKL. V was cut by 1 base and J by 5 bases, with 17 bases left in between. CDR3 sequence: CASSQVHGSMAETQYF. In DNA form, the CDR3 reads TGCGCCAGCAGCCAAGTTCACGGGAGTATGGCGGAGACCCAGTACTTC.

V usage is TRBV12-5 and J usage is TRBJ2-1; D ambiguous. Trimming pared 2 bases from V and 6 bases from J, leaving 5 bases between. The CDR3 runs to 12 residues. Germline-derived CDR1 and CDR2 are LGHNT and FRNRAP. This CDR3 is CASGLLFNEQFF. In DNA, the CDR3 is TGTGCTAGTGGTTTGCTTTTCAATGAGCAGTTCTTC.

The V and J genes are TRBV4-1 and TRBJ2-7; TRBD1 might be the D (6 bases). The CDR3 contains 19 residues. Germline loops: CDR1 MGHRA, CDR2 YSYEKL. V lost 4 bases and J lost 0, with 25 bases in between. The CDR3 loop is CASSPGAFHQVPSSYEQYF. DNA for the CDR3: TGCGCCAGCAGCCCAGGGGCCTTCCATCAAGTACCCAGCTCCTACGAGCAGTACTTC.

The rearrangement uses TRBV6-1 and TRBJ2-3; 7 bases agree with TRBD2. Germline CDR1 and CDR2: MNHNS and SASEGT. Germline trimming cut 2 bases from V and 3 bases from J; bases unmatched to any gene: 5. The CDR3 runs 15 residues. As DNA, the CDR3 is TGTGCCAGCAGTGAACTAAGACTAGCTACAGATACGCAGTATTTT. It specifies CASSELRLATDTQYF.

V gene TRBV9 combines with J gene TRBJ1-2; 7 bases align to TRBD1. Germline CDR1 and CDR2: SGDLS and YYNGEE. V was pared by 0 bases and J by 3 bases, with 11 bases of the junction left unmatched. CDR3 length equals 17 residues. The CDR3 is CASSVVKGGAGDYGYTF. DNA of the CDR3: TGTGCCAGCAGCGTAGTAAAAGGGGGCGCGGGCGACTATGGCTACACCTTC.

This clone was counted between two and nine times. This chain connects TRBV7-9 to TRBJ1-1, with 10 nucleotides matching TRBD1. This CDR3 is 13 amino acids long. The ends lost 6 bases at V and 5 bases at J; junction bases unmatched: 3. Germline V gives CDR1 SEHNR, CDR2 FQNEAQ (reference sequence). The CDR3 region is CASSEGQGTEAFF. Written as DNA, the CDR3 is TGTGCCAGCAGTGAGGGACAGGGGACTGAAGCTTTCTTT.

This clone appeared a single time. The chain joins TRBV29-1 to TRBJ2-2; possible D gene TRBD1, 5 bases. The V end was cut by 7 bases, the J end by 1 base, with 13 bases between. CDR1 SQVTM and CDR2 ANQGSEA come from the germline V gene. The CDR3 loop spans 14 amino acids. CDR3: CSARPQGNTGELFF. The CDR3 coding sequence is TGCAGCGCCCGGCCCCAGGGGAACACCGGGGAGCTGTTTTTT.

The chain carries TRBV11-3 and TRBJ2-7; 8 nucleotides line up with TRBD2. V lost 3 bases, J lost 2 bases, and 9 bases stayed unmatched. The CDR3 totals 16 residues. From germline, CDR1 is SGHNT and CDR2 YENEEA. The CDR3 coding sequence is TGTGCCAGCAGCTTCCGTTCCCAGCGGGGGACCTACGAGCAGTACTTC. It encodes CASSFRSQRGTYEQYF. Together with reference TRBV11-3 and TRBJ2-7, the CDR3 gives the full variable domain: EAGVVQSPRYKIIEKKQPVAFWCNPISGHNTLYWYLQNLGQGPELLIRYENEEAVDDSQLPKDRFSAERLKGVDSTLKIQPAELGDSAVYLCASSFRSQRGTYEQYFGPGTRLTVT.

The rearrangement links TRBV19 to TRBJ2-7; possible D gene TRBD2, 5 bases. V was pared by 0 bases and J by 3 bases, with 9 bases between. CDR1 and CDR2 from the germline V gene are LNHDA and SQIVND (reference sequence). The CDR3 is 14 residues long. The CDR3 bases are TGTGCCAGTAGTATAGATCTCGAGGGCTACGAGCAGTACTTC. Its translation: CASSIDLEGYEQYF.

The chain uses TRBV5-1 and TRBJ1-2, with D tentatively TRBD1 (6 bases). V dropped 3 bases and J dropped 0 bases, with 12 bases sitting between them. The CDR3 extends over 15 amino acids. Per germline, CDR1 SGHRS and CDR2 YFSETQ. The CDR3 coding sequence is TGCGCCAGCAGCTCACTGGACAGCACTAACTATGGCTACACCTTC. This encodes CASSSLDSTNYGYTF.